The next 19 T cell receptor beta chains were all read from a single sample in a study of blood T cell repertoires in COVID-19. Sequencing used immunoSEQ multiplex PCR; TCRdb keeps in-frame clones, though not all of them. Seen here are 40,000 to 60,000 clones, more than 75% observed once, and the top ten hold almost 6%. Material: peripheral blood. The receptors shown here come from a woman aged 55-75 years with acute or convalescent COVID-19.

This chain uses TRBV5-1 with TRBJ2-1, with 12 bases identical to TRBD2. The CDR3 extends over 15 amino acids. CDR1 SGHRS and CDR2 YFSETQ come from the germline V gene. Unmatched junction bases numbered 2, after V lost 0 bases and J lost 7 bases. The DNA of the CDR3 is TGCGCCAGCAGCTTGGGGACTAGCGGGGCTAATGAGCAGTTCTTC. It is translated as CASSLGTSGANEQFF.

V usage is TRBV27 and J usage is TRBJ2-3; D is perhaps TRBD1 (6 bases). Germline-derived CDR1 and CDR2 are MNHEY and SMNVEV (reference sequence). CDR3 length equals 13 residues. Trimming pared 2 bases from V and 6 bases from J, leaving 9 bases between. The CDR3 DNA follows: TGTGCCAGCAGTTTACGTCAGGGGGATACGCAGTATTTT. Translated: CASSLRQGDTQYF.

CDR3 in amino acids: CASSQAVGNSPLHF. DNA for the CDR3: TGCGCCAGCAGCCAAGCCGTCGGTAATTCACCCCTCCACTTT. This chain uses TRBV4-1 with TRBJ1-6; no clear D. CDR1 and CDR2 from the germline V gene are MGHRA and YSYEKL. The V gene lost 1 base and the J gene lost 6 bases, with 7 bases spanning the gap. This CDR3 comprises 14 residues.

This clone was seen more than once but under ten times. The genes are TRBV9 and TRBJ1-2; 9 positions agree with TRBD1. The length of the CDR3 is 14 residues. The V gene's germline CDR1 is SGDLS and CDR2 YYNGEE. The ends lost 3 bases at V and 5 bases at J; junction bases unmatched: 5. The CDR3 DNA reads TGTGCCAGCAGCGCCGACAGGGGGAGATATGGCTACACCTTC. Translating it yields CASSADRGRYGYTF.

V is TRBV30 and J is TRBJ1-1; a weak D match, TRBD1 (5 bases). Germline V gene lookup returns CDR1 GTSNPN and CDR2 SVGIG (reference sequence). Trimming removed 4 bases from V and 9 bases from J, with 18 bases in between. The CDR3 contains 13 residues. CDR3 residues: CAWTQRSGLKAFF. The CDR3 DNA reads as TGTGCCTGGACCCAAAGGTCGGGACTCAAAGCTTTCTTT.

The rearrangement links TRBV19 to TRBJ1-6; tentatively, D is TRBD1 (6 bases). The V gene's germline CDR1 is LNHDA and CDR2 SQIVND (reference sequence). This CDR3 has 17 amino acids. V shed 6 bases and J shed 9 bases, with 24 bases lying between them. For the CDR3, the DNA is TGTGCCAGTAGCCGACCCCGTCCGGGGGGCCCAGGTTCACCCCTCCACTTT. Translated: CASSRPRPGGPGSPLHF.

The chain links TRBV5-8 to TRBJ1-4; no reliable D call. Germline assignment: CDR1 SGHTS and CDR2 YDEGEE. This CDR3 is built from 15 residues. Deletions cut 4 bases from V and 4 bases from J, with 14 bases between. The CDR3, as DNA: TGTGCCAGCAGCCGCGGATCGGTCAATAATGAAAAACTGTTTTTT. Translating it yields CASSRGSVNNEKLFF. The full variable domain, completed using reference TRBV5-8 and TRBJ1-4, is EAGVTQSPTHLIKTRGQQATLRCSPISGHTSVYWYQQALGLGLQFLLWYDEGEERNRGNFPPRFSGRQFPNYSSELNVNALELEDSALYLCASSRGSVNNEKLFFGSGTQLSVL.

About this clone: This sample also contains other DNA sequences that code for the same CDR3. This chain uses TRBV25-1 with TRBJ2-1; weak D call: TRBD2 (6 bases). The V gene's germline CDR1 is MGHDK and CDR2 SYGVNS. V was cut by 3 bases and J by 7 bases, with 19 bases left in between. The CDR3 contains 16 residues. In nucleotides, the CDR3 is TGTGCCAGCAGTGAGTCGGGAAGAGCGGGCTATAATGAGCAGTTCTTC. It codes for CASSESGRAGYNEQFF.

The V and J genes are TRBV6-5 and TRBJ1-1, with D tentatively TRBD1 (5 bases). Trimming removed 10 bases from V and 3 bases from J, with 18 bases in between. Germline values: CDR1 MNHEY, CDR2 SVGAGI. CDR3 length: 14 amino acids. This chain's CDR3 is CATSGQGGDTEAFF. For the CDR3, the DNA is TGTGCCACCTCCGGACAAGGAGGGGACACTGAAGCTTTCTTT.

This rearrangement joins TRBV7-8 to TRBJ2-1; D is possibly TRBD2 (5 bases). With 3 bases removed from V and 0 bases from J, the gap between germline ends came to 9 bases. This CDR3 comprises 15 residues. CDR1 is SGHVS and CDR2 is FQNEAQ in the germline V gene. The CDR3 DNA sequence: TGTGCCAGCAGCTTCGGGGAGAGCTCCTACAATGAGCAGTTCTTC. It specifies CASSFGESSYNEQFF.

The J gene is TRBJ2-7, the V gene TRBV3-1 (or the pseudogene TRBV3-2); D is ambiguous. The germline V and J ends were trimmed by 1 base and 13 bases, with 20 bases remaining between them. The CDR3 totals 14 residues. Germline loops: CDR1 LGHDT, CDR2 YNNKEL (reference sequence). This CDR3 is CASSQVGIRNTVYF. In nucleotides, the CDR3 is TGTGCCAGCAGCCAAGTGGGTATCAGGAATACCGTCTACTTC.

V usage is TRBV7-2 and J usage is TRBJ2-1; 8 positions agree with TRBD1. V lost 5 bases and J lost 3; bases outside the gene matches: 12. Looked up from germline, CDR1 is SGHTA and CDR2 is FQGNSA. The CDR3 has 17 residues. Here the CDR3 DNA reads TGTGCCAGCAGCCCCCGGATGGACAGGGCTAGCTACAATGAGCAGTTCTTC. Protein product: CASSPRMDRASYNEQFF.

This chain links TRBV2 with TRBJ1-3; TRBD1 aligns across 9 bases. Germline values: CDR1 SNHLY, CDR2 FYNNEI. The CDR3 is 17 residues long. J lost 0 bases, V lost 4 bases, and 7 bases had no gene match. The CDR3 protein is CASSGGQGRISGNTIYF. Here the CDR3 DNA reads TGTGCCAGCAGTGGGGGACAGGGCCGGATCTCTGGAAACACCATATATTTT.

This chain links TRBV29-1 with TRBJ2-3; the D is unclear. This CDR3 has 14 residues. In germline, CDR1 is SQVTM, CDR2 ANQGSEA. Trimming cost V 4 bases and J 0 bases, with 11 bases left between them. The CDR3 sequence is CSVVSPDSTDTQYF. The CDR3 DNA follows: TGCAGCGTTGTTTCGCCAGATAGCACAGATACGCAGTATTTT.

The V and J genes are TRBV5-5 and TRBJ1-4; D remains ambiguous. CDR1 is SGHKS and CDR2 is YYEKEE in the germline V gene (reference sequence). The CDR3 totals 13 residues. Trimming cost V 0 bases and J 8 bases, with 8 bases left between them. CDR3 DNA sequence: TGTGCCAGCAGCTTGGATCAGTGGGAAAAACTGTTTTTT. This translates into CASSLDQWEKLFF.

The chain employs TRBV11-2 and TRBJ1-1; perhaps TRBD1 as D (5 bases). The CDR3 loop spans 14 amino acids. Trimming removed 5 bases at V and 1 base at J, with 11 bases between. The germline gives CDR1 SGHAT, CDR2 FQNNGV. The CDR3 bases are TGTGCCAGCAGCCCTCCCACAGGGAACACTGAAGCTTTCTTT. Translating gives CASSPPTGNTEAFF.

This rearrangement joins TRBV18 to TRBJ1-2, with TRBD1 matching over 7 bases. Trimming at V came to 5 bases and at J to 4 bases, leaving 4 bases not matched to a gene. The CDR3 extends over 13 amino acids. The germline V gene has CDR1 KGHSH and CDR2 LQKENI. CDR3 amino acids: CASSTGQIYGYTF. CDR3 in DNA: TGTGCCAGCTCAACGGGACAGATCTATGGCTACACCTTC.

The rearrangement links TRBV5-6 to TRBJ1-1; no clear D gene. The V gene's germline CDR1 is SGHDT and CDR2 YYEEEE. Deletions cut 1 base from V and 14 bases from J, with 12 bases between. CDR3 size: 11 residues. CDR3 protein: CASSLYGSRFF. The CDR3, as DNA: TGTGCCAGCAGCTTGTACGGGTCGAGGTTCTTT.

This chain links TRBV7-2 with TRBJ1-1; tentatively, D is TRBD1 (6 bases). Germline CDR1 is SGHTA and CDR2 is FQGNSA. Trimming removed 11 bases at V and 5 bases at J, with 15 bases between. The CDR3 has 12 residues. The CDR3 DNA sequence: TGTGCCTGCATAGGGGGAGGGACTGAAGCTTTCTTT. As protein: CACIGGGTEAFF.